One sample yielded the 20 T cell receptor beta chains listed below, sequenced in a study of shared clonotypes between healthy human individuals. Only in-frame clones appear in the TCRdb table, and some are missing; sequencing was by immunoSEQ multiplex PCR. The sample includes about 2,500,000 clones, just over 90% of them seen just once. The sequencing input was naive CD4+ T cells sorted from blood. Subset specified: CD45RA+ positively selected. These TCRs come from a man between 18 and 29 years old in good health.

The chain carries TRBV7-9 and TRBJ1-3; 9 nucleotides line up with TRBD1. Germline V gene lookup returns CDR1 SEHNR and CDR2 FQNEAQ (reference sequence). The CDR3 totals 17 residues. V dropped 8 bases and J dropped 0; count of bases not matched to a gene: 11. CDR3 amino acids: CASATGGLPISGNTIYF. CDR3 in DNA: TGTGCCAGCGCGACAGGGGGTCTTCCTATCTCTGGAAACACCATATATTTT.

This clone was recorded a few times. J is TRBJ1-5 and V is TRBV18, with TRBD1 identical over 8 bases. The CDR3 runs to 15 residues. Germline lookup yields CDR1 KGHSH and CDR2 LQKENI. The trim removed 3 bases at V and 7 bases at J, leaving 8 bases unmatched. CDR3 protein: CASSPLDRGGQPQHF. The CDR3 DNA reads as TGTGCCAGCTCACCGCTTGACAGGGGTGGACAGCCCCAGCATTTT.

J is TRBJ2-3 and V is TRBV18, with 13 positions matching TRBD2. The CDR3 is 18 amino acids. After removal of 6 bases from V and 1 base from J, the junction contained 10 bases not matched to a gene. Germline-derived CDR1 and CDR2 are KGHSH and LQKENI. Here the CDR3 DNA reads TGTGCCAGCTCGCCGGGACTAGCGGGGAATTTAGGCACAGATACGCAGTATTTT. Its protein is CASSPGLAGNLGTDTQYF. Variable domain in full (rest from reference TRBV18 and TRBJ2-3): NAGVMQNPRHLVRRRGQEARLRCSPMKGHSHVYWYRQLPEEGLKFMVYLQKENIIDESGMPKERFSAEFPKEGPSILRIQQVVRGDSAAYFCASSPGLAGNLGTDTQYFGPGTRLTVL.

The chain has TRBV11-2 and TRBJ1-1, with 9 bases matching TRBD1. V shed 5 bases and J 5 bases; nucleotides not matched to a gene: 6. The CDR3 runs to 14 residues. CDR1 and CDR2 (germline): SGHAT, FQNNGV. The CDR3 DNA is TGTGCCAGCAGCGTACAGGGGGCTTGGACTGAAGCTTTCTTT. Amino acid sequence: CASSVQGAWTEAFF. The variable domain in full, with the rest retrieved from reference TRBV11-2 and TRBJ1-1, is EAGVAQSPRYKIIEKRQSVAFWCNPISGHATLYWYQQILGQGPKLLIQFQNNGVVDDSQLPKDRFSAERLKGVDSTLKIQPAKLEDSAVYLCASSVQGAWTEAFFGQGTRLTVV.

The V call is TRBV18, the J call TRBJ2-3, with TRBD1 identical over 10 bases. V lost 6 bases to trimming and J lost 6 bases; unmatched junction nucleotides: 9. The germline gives CDR1 KGHSH, CDR2 LQKENI. The CDR3 length is 15 residues. The CDR3 spells CASSPDRGTSDTQYF. DNA of the CDR3: TGTGCCAGCTCCCCGGACAGGGGGACCAGCGATACGCAGTATTTT.

Of note for this clone: A junction boundary mismatches the germline segment, possibly from a read error. This chain links TRBV7-7 with TRBJ2-1; D is perhaps TRBD1 or TRBD2 (6 bases each). The CDR3 runs 17 residues. Germline V gene lookup returns CDR1 SSHAT and CDR2 FNYEAQ (reference sequence). The CDR3 here is CASSPAVGGSSYNEQFF. CDR3 bases: TGTGCTAGCAGCCCCGCCGTGGGGGGCTCTTCCTACAATGAGCAGTTCTTC.

The J gene is TRBJ2-5, the V gene TRBV5-6; 10 bases fit TRBD1. V trimming: 2 bases; J trimming: 7 bases; junction bases outside the gene matches: 5. Looked up from germline, CDR1 is SGHDT and CDR2 is YYEEEE. This CDR3 region has 14 residues. The CDR3 DNA sequence: TGTGCCAGCAGCTTTGGACAGGGGGGTAGGACCCAGTACTTC. Translating it yields CASSFGQGGRTQYF.

As for this clone: Other nucleotide sequences in the sample specify the same CDR3. The chain has TRBV2 and TRBJ1-1; D is uncertain. The germline V gene has CDR1 SNHLY and CDR2 FYNNEI. V shed 3 bases and J shed 1 base, with 6 bases lying between them. The CDR3 contains 13 residues. CDR3 protein: CASSDDKNTEAFF. Here the CDR3 DNA reads TGTGCCAGCAGTGATGACAAGAACACTGAAGCTTTCTTT.

The rearrangement uses TRBV5-4 and TRBJ2-2; perhaps TRBD2 as D (6 bases). The germline V gene has CDR1 SGHNT and CDR2 YYREEE (reference sequence). This CDR3 region has 15 residues. The germline V and J ends were trimmed by 4 bases and 3 bases, with 13 bases remaining between them. The CDR3 DNA sequence: TGTGCCAGCAGCACTGTGGGCGGGGACACCGGGGAGCTGTTTTTT. It codes for CASSTVGGDTGELFF.

V usage is TRBV7-3 and J usage is TRBJ1-4; D perhaps matches TRBD1 (5 bases). The V gene's germline CDR1 is SGHTA and CDR2 FQGTGA. V lost 0 bases, J lost 5 bases, and 10 bases lay in between. This CDR3 spans 15 amino acids. CDR3 DNA sequence: TGTGCCAGCAGCTTAACCGGGGGTACGAATGAAAAACTGTTTTTT. It encodes CASSLTGGTNEKLFF.

The chain joins TRBV10-1 to TRBJ2-5; weak D call: TRBD2 (6 bases). There are 14 residues in the CDR3. CDR1 and CDR2 from the germline V gene are WNHNN and SYGVQD (reference sequence). Trimming removed 0 bases from V and 7 bases from J, with 12 bases in between. The CDR3 DNA is TGCGCCAGCAGTGAGTCAAGTAGCGGCTCGACCCAGTACTTC. Translated: CASSESSSGSTQYF.

CDR3 residues: CASSLDSPDQPQHF. CDR3 sequence (DNA): TGCGCCAGCAGCTTGGATAGTCCAGATCAGCCCCAGCATTTT. The chain couples TRBV5-1 to TRBJ1-5; no clear D. V was pared by 0 bases and J by 5 bases, with 9 bases between. From germline, CDR1 is SGHRS and CDR2 YFSETQ. The CDR3 runs 14 residues.

The gene calls are TRBV28 and TRBJ1-3, with 10 bases matching TRBD1. After removal of 3 bases from V and 6 bases from J, the junction contained 11 bases not matched to a gene. CDR1 and CDR2 (germline): MDHEN, SYDVKM. The CDR3 length is 17 residues. CDR3 sequence (DNA): TGTGCCAGCAGTTTCCTTCGGACAGGGGGGTCGGAAAACACCATATATTTT. Amino acid sequence: CASSFLRTGGSENTIYF. The whole variable domain, remainder taken from reference TRBV28 and TRBJ1-3, is DVKVTQSSRYLVKRTGEKVFLECVQDMDHENMFWYRQDPGLGLRLIYFSYDVKMKEKGDIPEGYSVSREKKERFSLILESASTNQTSMYLCASSFLRTGGSENTIYFGEGSWLTVV.

This clone was picked up one time. V and J are TRBV7-3 and TRBJ2-5; 7 bases agree with TRBD2. The CDR3 loop spans 16 amino acids. V was clipped by 5 bases and J by 7 bases; unmatched bases: 16. Germline V gene data show CDR1 as SGHTA and CDR2 as FQGTGA. Written as DNA, the CDR3 is TGTGCCAGCAGCCCAAGAAGCGGGGCCTACGGGGGGACCCAGTACTTC. This gives the protein CASSPRSGAYGGTQYF.

This chain links TRBV5-1 with TRBJ2-5, with a tentative D call TRBD1 (5 bases). The CDR3 extends over 14 amino acids. Germline-derived CDR1 and CDR2 are SGHRS and YFSETQ. V lost 4 bases to trimming and J lost 2 bases, with 12 bases between them. The CDR3 here is CASSGTGIQETQYF. Here the CDR3 DNA reads TGCGCCAGCAGCGGCACAGGAATTCAAGAGACCCAGTACTTC.

J is TRBJ1-6 and V is TRBV28; no clear D. This CDR3 region has 12 residues. Germline loops: CDR1 MDHEN, CDR2 SYDVKM. The germline V and J ends were trimmed by 6 bases and 9 bases, with 9 bases remaining between them. The CDR3, as DNA: TGTGCCAGCAGATTACAGACTTCACCCCTCCACTTT. Translating it yields CASRLQTSPLHF.

This chain joins TRBV6-6 and TRBJ2-5; 10 bases are a match to TRBD1. V lost 5 bases and J lost 5; bases outside the gene matches: 2. The CDR3 is 13 residues long. CDR1 MNHNY and CDR2 SVGAGI come from the germline V gene (reference sequence). The CDR3 loop reads CASSAGQGETQYF. The DNA of the CDR3 is TGTGCCAGCAGTGCGGGACAGGGGGAGACCCAGTACTTC.

The genes are TRBV6-5 and TRBJ1-5; 8 nucleotides agree with TRBD1. Germline CDR1 MNHEY, CDR2 SVGAGI. There are 15 residues in the CDR3. Trimming removed 5 bases from V and 0 bases from J; junction bases left unmatched: 3. Written as DNA, the CDR3 is TGTGCCAGCAGTGTGACAGGGGTTAGCAATCAGCCCCAGCATTTT. Protein: CASSVTGVSNQPQHF.

This sequence joins TRBV5-1 and TRBJ2-5, with 12 positions matching TRBD2. The CDR3 is made up of 15 amino acids. The V and J ends lost 0 bases and 3 bases, in that order; junction bases with no gene match: 0. Germline V gene sequence: CDR1 SGHRS, CDR2 YFSETQ. The CDR3 spells CASSLASGREETQYF. The CDR3 nucleotides are TGCGCCAGCAGCTTGGCTAGCGGGAGGGAAGAGACCCAGTACTTC. The variable domain in full, completed from reference TRBV5-1 and TRBJ2-5, reads KAGVTQTPRYLIKTRGQQVTLSCSPISGHRSVSWYQQTPGQGLQFLFEYFSETQRNKGNFPGRFSGRQFSNSRSEMNVSTLELGDSALYLCASSLASGREETQYFGPGTRLLVL.

There are a few counts of this clone. The chain uses TRBV30 and TRBJ1-1, with D unresolved. V lost 4 bases and J 4 bases, leaving 16 bases between the germline ends. This CDR3 has 14 amino acids. In germline, CDR1 is GTSNPN, CDR2 SVGIG (reference sequence). The CDR3 here is CAWTPGVGATEAFF. The CDR3 nucleotides are TGTGCCTGGACCCCCGGGGTAGGTGCCACTGAAGCTTTCTTT.